A selection of T cell receptor beta chains follows, all from one sample in a study of blood T cell repertoires in COVID-19. Repertoires were generated with immunoSEQ multiplex PCR, while TCRdb's copy carries only in-frame clones and drops some. The sample lists about 210,000 clones; approximately 78% were seen once. The sequencing input was PBMCs or T cells enriched from blood (not recorded which). The receptors originated from a man between 40 and 49 years old who had recovered from COVID-19. Both conserved end residues are part of each CDR3. D genes are given only for firm matches. Size tells how often a clone was seen (once, few, many) or the class of an expanded clone, and some rows leave it out.

J | V | size | D | CDR3 | DNA
TRBJ1-2 | TRBV5-1 | once | NA | CASSAGTNFYYGYTF | TGCGCCAGCAGCGCCGGGACAAACTTCTACTATGGCTACACCTTC
TRBJ2-2 | TRBV5-1 | NA | TRBD2 | CASSPGLAGELFF | TGCGCCAGCAGCCCGGGACTAGCCGGGGAGCTGTTTTTT
TRBJ2-7 | TRBV7-9 | NA | TRBD2 | CASSPGTSGQSSYEQYF | TGTGCCAGCAGCCCAGGGACTAGCGGGCAGAGCTCCTACGAGCAGTACTTC
TRBJ2-3 | TRBV10-2 | few | TRBD2 | CASSYSGGPLDTQYF | TGCGCCAGCAGCTACAGCGGGGGGCCCCTAGATACGCAGTATTTT
TRBJ2-2 | TRBV25-1 | NA | NA | CASRGQGLTGELFF | TGTGCCAGCCGCGGGCAGGGGTTGACCGGGGAGCTGTTTTTT
TRBJ2-1 | TRBV11-1 | once | TRBD1 | CASGQGDHNEQFF | TGTGCCAGCGGACAGGGTGACCACAATGAGCAGTTCTTC
TRBJ1-4 | TRBV6-5 | NA | NA | CASSRSRENEKLFF | TGTGCCAGCAGTCGTTCCAGGGAAAACGAAAAACTGTTTTTT
TRBJ2-6 | TRBV27 | NA | NA | CASSSTGTIHSGANVLTF | TGTGCCAGCAGTTCTACCGGGACAATACACTCTGGGGCCAACGTCCTGACTTTC
TRBJ2-7 | TRBV6-2/TRBV6-3 | NA | TRBD1 | CASSYSGTGIYEQYF | TGTGCCAGCAGTTATTCCGGGACAGGGATCTACGAGCAGTACTTC
TRBJ2-1 | TRBV7-2 | once | TRBD2 | CASSWRTTSGGRNEQFF | TGTGCCAGCAGCTGGAGAACGACTAGCGGGGGGCGGAATGAGCAGTTCTTC
TRBJ2-3 | TRBV18 | NA | TRBD2 | CASSPFAGGGATDTQYF | TGTGCCAGCTCACCATTCGCTGGCGGGGGGGCCACAGATACGCAGTATTTT
TRBJ2-2 | TRBV6-5 | NA | NA | CASTLTGNSGELFF | TGTGCCAGCACCCTGACAGGAAATTCCGGGGAGCTGTTTTTT
TRBJ1-1 | TRBV6-5 | NA | NA | CASSYSGSAEAFF | TGTGCCAGCAGTTATTCGGGGAGCGCTGAAGCTTTCTTT
TRBJ2-1 | TRBV11-3 | NA | TRBD2 | CASSLEREREQFF | TGTGCCAGCAGCTTAGAGCGGGAGCGTGAGCAGTTCTTC
TRBJ1-2 | TRBV5-1 | NA | TRBD1 | CASSLVEGADYGYTF | TGCGCCAGCAGCTTGGTTGAGGGGGCGGACTATGGCTACACCTTC
TRBJ1-5 | TRBV5-5 | NA | TRBD1 | CASSFEQGDQPQHF | TGTGCCAGCAGCTTCGAACAGGGGGATCAGCCCCAGCATTTT
TRBJ2-5 | TRBV3-1/TRBV3-2 | NA | NA | CASSQAALTSQETQYF | TGTGCCAGCAGCCAAGCTGCCCTGACTAGCCAAGAGACCCAGTACTTC
TRBJ1-2 | TRBV19 | once | NA | CASSPRTVLYGYTF | TGTGCCAGTAGTCCCCGGACAGTCCTCTATGGCTACACCTTC
TRBJ1-3 | TRBV10-3 | NA | NA | CAIRGSGNTIYF | TGTGCCATCCGTGGTTCGGGAAACACCATATATTTT
TRBJ1-5 | TRBV9 | NA | NA | CASSRGDYSNQPQHF | TGTGCCAGCAGCCGGGGGGACTATAGCAATCAGCCCCAGCATTTT
TRBJ2-4 | TRBV6-1 | NA | NA | CASSESWTAIQYF | TGTGCCAGCAGTGAATCTTGGACAGCCATTCAGTACTTC
TRBJ2-2 | TRBV2 | NA | NA | CASSGVGETTTGELFF | TGTGCCAGCAGTGGAGTCGGAGAGACTACCACCGGGGAGCTGTTTTTT
TRBJ2-1 | TRBV19 | NA | NA | CASSTAIMREQFF | TGTGCCAGTAGTACGGCTATTATGCGGGAGCAGTTCTTC
TRBJ1-5 | TRBV3-1/TRBV3-2 | few | NA | CASSQVTGHQPQHF | TGTGCCAGCAGCCAAGTGACAGGCCACCAGCCCCAGCATTTT
TRBJ2-2 | TRBV24-1 | NA | NA | CATRAGTSNTGELFF | TGTGCCACCAGGGCAGGGACATCGAACACCGGGGAGCTGTTTTTT
TRBJ2-2 | TRBV9 | NA | TRBD2 | CASSAPSGDGAGELFF | TGTGCCAGCAGCGCCCCTAGCGGGGATGGGGCCGGGGAGCTGTTTTTT